The 32 T cell receptor beta chains in this list originate from one sample, sequenced in a study of blood T cell repertoires in COVID-19. Here immunoSEQ multiplex PCR was the method, and the copy in TCRdb shows in-frame clones only, minus some. Among 100,000 to 150,000 clones listed, roughly nine tenths were seen once. The sample taken for sequencing was peripheral blood. These receptors all stem from a man in his 70s who had recovered from COVID-19.

The gene calls are TRBV5-1 and TRBJ2-3; 10 bases are shared with TRBD2. This CDR3 region has 17 residues. Per the germline V gene, CDR1 is SGHRS and CDR2 is YFSETQ. Germline trimming cut 0 bases from V and 1 base from J; bases unmatched to any gene: 5. CDR3 sequence (DNA): TGCGCCAGCAGCTTGGAGCCAGCGGGAGGGGGCACAGATACGCAGTATTTT. Its translation: CASSLEPAGGGTDTQYF.

The chain employs TRBV3-1 (or the pseudogene TRBV3-2) and TRBJ2-1, with TRBD1 matching over 8 bases. The V gene's germline CDR1 is LGHDT and CDR2 YNNKEL (reference sequence). This CDR3 is built from 15 residues. V trimming: 1 base; J trimming: 3 bases; junction bases outside the gene matches: 2. The CDR3 coding sequence is TGTGCCAGCAGCCAAGCAGGGGGCTACTACAATGAGCAGTTCTTC. Its translation is CASSQAGGYYNEQFF.

This sequence joins TRBV28 and TRBJ2-6; TRBD2 is a possible D gene (7 bases). This CDR3 is 15 amino acids long. The V end lost 5 bases, the J end lost 3 bases, and 11 bases lay between the germline ends. CDR1 is MDHEN, CDR2 SYDVKM, per germline. In DNA form, the CDR3 reads TGTGCCAGCAGTAAAGGGGGGGTTGGGGCCAACGTCCTGACTTTC. Translation gives CASSKGGVGANVLTF.

The CDR3 bases are TGTGCCAGCAGCCAGACTCGACAGGCCGACTATAATTCACCCCTCCACTTT. Translation gives CASSQTRQADYNSPLHF. J is TRBJ1-6 and V is TRBV4-2, with D possibly TRBD1 on 6 matching bases. The CDR3 has 17 amino acids. The V and J ends lost 3 bases and 3 bases respectively, with 15 bases between them. The V gene's germline CDR1 is LGHNA and CDR2 YNFKEQ.

The chain joins TRBV28 to TRBJ1-5; maybe TRBD1 (5 bases). The V and J ends lost 6 bases and 5 bases respectively, with 14 bases between them. The CDR3 is 14 amino acids. The germline V gene has CDR1 MDHEN and CDR2 SYDVKM. Here the CDR3 DNA reads TGTGCCAGCAGAGCCGGGGGGGTCGATCAGCCCCAGCATTTT. It specifies CASRAGGVDQPQHF.

V and J are TRBV2 and TRBJ1-1; a possible D gene is TRBD1 (5 bases). The CDR3 spans 14 residues. Germline V gene sequence: CDR1 SNHLY, CDR2 FYNNEI. Trimming left V 5 bases short and J 1 base short, with 11 bases between. The chain's CDR3 is CASSRGVANTEAFF. CDR3 DNA: TGTGCCAGCAGTCGGGGGGTGGCGAACACTGAAGCTTTCTTT.

The V and J genes are TRBV9 and TRBJ1-1, with 9 bases fitting TRBD1. Germline CDR1 reads SGDLS; CDR2 reads YYNGEE. J lost 2 bases, V lost 4 bases, and 6 bases had no gene match. This CDR3 comprises 15 residues. The CDR3 reads CASSFTQGANTEAFF. The CDR3, as DNA: TGTGCCAGCAGCTTCACACAGGGGGCCAACACTGAAGCTTTCTTT.

The chain couples TRBV7-2 to TRBJ2-7, with 10 nucleotides matching TRBD2. The CDR3 runs 16 residues. CDR1 SGHTA and CDR2 FQGNSA come from the germline V gene. Losses at the gene ends were 1 base for V and 4 bases for J; bases not matched to a gene: 7. The CDR3 region is CASSLGRPSGGYEQYF. The CDR3 DNA reads TGTGCCAGCAGCTTAGGGCGGCCTAGCGGGGGTTACGAGCAGTACTTC.

V gene TRBV6-5 combines with J gene TRBJ1-2; 8 nucleotides align to TRBD1. The V and J ends lost 3 bases and 6 bases, in that order; junction bases with no gene match: 3. Germline V gene sequence: CDR1 MNHEY, CDR2 SVGAGI. The CDR3 has 13 residues. CDR3 sequence: CASSYRQGHGYTF. As DNA, the CDR3 is TGTGCCAGCAGTTATAGACAGGGGCATGGCTACACCTTC.

The rearrangement joins TRBV7-8 to TRBJ2-1; a weak D match, TRBD2 (5 bases). V was cut by 5 bases and J by 12 bases, with 17 bases left in between. CDR1 and CDR2 from the germline V gene are SGHVS and FQNEAQ. The CDR3 length is 13 residues. CDR3: CASSVDRERGQFF. Written as DNA, the CDR3 is TGTGCCAGCAGCGTCGACCGGGAAAGAGGGCAGTTCTTC. The whole variable domain, filled in from reference TRBV7-8 and TRBJ2-1, reads GAGVSQSPRYKVAKRGQDVALRCDPISGHVSLFWYQQALGQGPEFLTYFQNEAQLDKSGLPSDRFFAERPEGSVSTLKIQRTQQEDSAVYLCASSVDRERGQFFGPGTRLTVL.

This chain links TRBV28 with TRBJ1-1; D is unclear. Germline CDR1 reads MDHEN; CDR2 reads SYDVKM. Trimming removed 7 bases at V and 5 bases at J, with 20 bases between. CDR3 length: 15 residues. The CDR3 sequence: CASTLNSNRGTEAFF. CDR3 in DNA: TGTGCCAGCACTCTTAACTCAAACCGAGGGACTGAAGCTTTCTTT.

The rearrangement links TRBV20-1 to TRBJ2-1; a possible D gene is TRBD2 (5 bases). Between the trimmed V and J ends, which lost 3 bases and 8 bases, there was a span of 14 bases. From germline, CDR1 is DFQATT and CDR2 SNEGSKA (reference sequence). The CDR3 length is 13 residues. The CDR3 reads CSASHSVADEQFF. In DNA, the CDR3 is TGCAGTGCTAGTCATAGCGTTGCCGATGAGCAGTTCTTC.

This clone has a handful of counts. The chain carries TRBV29-1 and TRBJ2-2; tentatively, D is TRBD2 (6 bases). Germline values: CDR1 SQVTM, CDR2 ANQGSEA. The CDR3 runs 14 residues. Trimming removed 7 bases at V and 7 bases at J, with 19 bases between. The CDR3 nucleotides read TGCAGCGCTGCTCGGGGGAGCAGGGACGGGGAGCTGTTTTTT. It encodes CSAARGSRDGELFF.

This rearrangement joins TRBV6-2 or TRBV6-3 to TRBJ1-2, with TRBD1 matching over 9 bases. V gave up 4 bases and J gave up 5 bases; unmatched junction bases: 11. CDR3 length equals 16 residues. The germline CDR1 and CDR2 sequences are MNHEY and SVGEGT. The CDR3 sequence: CASSSSAGTGQYGYTF. CDR3 bases: TGTGCCAGCAGTTCCTCGGCAGGGACAGGGCAGTATGGCTACACCTTC.

This chain joins TRBV30 and TRBJ2-5, with TRBD2 identical over 8 bases. V trimming: 0 bases; J trimming: 0 bases; junction bases outside the gene matches: 3. Germline V gene lookup returns CDR1 GTSNPN and CDR2 SVGIG (reference sequence). CDR3 size: 15 residues. CDR3 DNA: TGTGCCTGGAGTGTTGGCGGGAGGTACCAAGAGACCCAGTACTTC. This encodes CAWSVGGRYQETQYF.

The chain combines TRBV9 with TRBJ2-7; the match to TRBD1 covers 12 bases. The CDR3 sequence is 15 residues long. Germline CDR1 is SGDLS and CDR2 is YYNGEE. V trimming: 3 bases; J trimming: 6 bases; junction bases outside the gene matches: 7. DNA for the CDR3: TGTGCCAGCAGCGCAGGAGGGACAGGGGGCGGCGAGCAGTACTTC. It codes for CASSAGGTGGGEQYF.

This clone occurred a few times. The rearrangement joins TRBV24-1 to TRBJ1-2; 9 bases line up with TRBD1. Per the germline V gene, CDR1 is KGHDR and CDR2 is SFDVKD. The CDR3 is 15 amino acids. The V segment lost 4 bases and the J segment 2 bases; nucleotides outside the gene matches: 4. The CDR3 region is CATSDPQGANYGYTF. The DNA for the CDR3 is TGTGCCACCAGTGACCCACAGGGGGCCAACTATGGCTACACCTTC.

The rearrangement uses TRBV11-2 and TRBJ1-2; TRBD1 matches 7 bases. This CDR3 contains 17 residues. The V segment lost 0 bases and the J segment 7 bases; nucleotides outside the gene matches: 14. Germline V lookup: CDR1 SGHAT, CDR2 FQNNGV. The DNA of the CDR3 is TGTGCCAGCAGCTTAGATATGAATACCGGGACAGTTAGTGGCTACACCTTC. Translating it yields CASSLDMNTGTVSGYTF. Using reference TRBV11-2 and TRBJ1-2 for the parts outside the CDR3, the full variable domain is EAGVAQSPRYKIIEKRQSVAFWCNPISGHATLYWYQQILGQGPKLLIQFQNNGVVDDSQLPKDRFSAERLKGVDSTLKIQPAKLEDSAVYLCASSLDMNTGTVSGYTFGSGTRLTVV.

The genes are TRBV2 and TRBJ2-2; D gene uncertain. CDR3 length: 15 residues. Trimming left V 8 bases short and J 3 bases short, with 16 bases between. Germline CDR1 and CDR2: SNHLY and FYNNEI. CDR3 region: CASGGAVSDTGELFF. Here the CDR3 DNA reads TGTGCCAGCGGTGGTGCGGTTAGTGACACCGGGGAGCTGTTTTTT.

The chain recombines TRBV18 with TRBJ1-3; D is ambiguous. Trimming shortened V by 5 bases and J by 0 bases, and 5 bases separated the two germline ends. CDR3 size: 13 residues. Germline CDR1 KGHSH, CDR2 LQKENI. CDR3 region: CASSTNSGNTIYF. CDR3 in DNA: TGTGCCAGCTCAACAAACTCTGGAAACACCATATATTTT.

The rearrangement uses TRBV5-4 and TRBJ2-2; D unclear. Germline CDR1 reads SGHNT; CDR2 reads YYREEE (reference sequence). The CDR3 extends over 13 amino acids. Trimming took off 2 bases at V and 5 bases at J, with 7 bases between the two ends. The DNA of the CDR3 is TGTGCCAGCAGCTTTGTACATACCGGGGAGCTGTTTTTT. Translating it yields CASSFVHTGELFF.

The chain joins TRBV5-6 to TRBJ2-1, with a possible D match to TRBD2 (5 bases). Between the trimmed V and J ends, which lost 5 bases and 8 bases, there was a span of 20 bases. The CDR3 sequence is 15 residues long. CDR1 is SGHDT and CDR2 is YYEEEE in the germline V gene. The CDR3 protein is CASRGRGSRPHEQFF. The CDR3 DNA sequence: TGTGCCAGCAGGGGGAGAGGGTCCAGGCCCCATGAGCAGTTCTTC.

This chain links TRBV28 with TRBJ1-1; the D gene is possibly TRBD1 (5 bases). This CDR3 spans 13 amino acids. The germline V gene encodes CDR1 MDHEN and CDR2 SYDVKM. V lost 2 bases, J lost 3 bases, and 7 bases lay in between. The CDR3 is CASSLDRYTEAFF. As DNA, the CDR3 is TGTGCCAGCAGTTTAGACAGATACACTGAAGCTTTCTTT.

This CDR3 reads CASSLGFGVPSYNSPLHF. The CDR3 DNA sequence: TGTGCCAGCAGTTTGGGGTTCGGGGTTCCCTCCTATAATTCACCCCTCCACTTT. The rearrangement links TRBV27 to TRBJ1-6; D uncertain. The CDR3 loop spans 18 amino acids. Germline CDR1 reads MNHEY; CDR2 reads SMNVEV (reference sequence). V was clipped by 3 bases and J by 0 bases, with 15 bases between them.

The CDR3 sequence: CASSSRQGLYNEQFF. CDR3 in DNA: TGTGCCAGCAGCTCGAGACAGGGGTTGTACAATGAGCAGTTCTTC. The chain is built from TRBV6-5 and TRBJ2-1; TRBD1 agrees at 8 bases. Germline CDR1 is MNHEY and CDR2 is SVGAGI. This CDR3 has 15 residues. V dropped 6 bases and J dropped 4; count of bases not matched to a gene: 8.

The gene calls are TRBV27 and TRBJ2-3, with 16 bases fitting TRBD2. CDR3 length: 17 residues. Germline V gene sequence: CDR1 MNHEY, CDR2 SMNVEV (reference sequence). J lost 6 bases, V lost 4 bases, and 7 bases had no gene match. The CDR3 sequence is CASSSTLGLAGGDTQYF. CDR3 bases: TGTGCCAGCAGTTCCACCCTGGGACTAGCGGGAGGGGATACGCAGTATTTT.

The chain recombines TRBV7-2 with TRBJ1-1, with TRBD1 identical over 8 bases. The length of the CDR3 is 15 residues. In germline, CDR1 is SGHTA, CDR2 FQGNSA. Trimming took 4 bases from V and 0 from J; bases not matched to a gene: 4. CDR3 nucleotide sequence: TGTGCCAGCAGCTCCCGACAGGGGATGAACACTGAAGCTTTCTTT. Protein sequence: CASSSRQGMNTEAFF.

The chain has TRBV24-1 and TRBJ1-5, with no clear D. CDR1 is KGHDR and CDR2 is SFDVKD in the germline V gene. The CDR3 is 16 residues long. V was pared by 3 bases and J by 1 base, with 12 bases between. CDR3 amino acids: CATSDAGRRSNQPQHF. The DNA for the CDR3 is TGTGCCACCAGTGATGCGGGGAGAAGGAGCAATCAGCCCCAGCATTTT.

V is TRBV5-1 and J is TRBJ1-2; 8 bases fit TRBD1. Per germline, CDR1 SGHRS and CDR2 YFSETQ. This CDR3 has 14 amino acids. Germline trimming cut 0 bases from V and 4 bases from J; bases unmatched to any gene: 2. The CDR3 protein is CASSLATGVYGYTF. DNA for the CDR3: TGCGCCAGCAGCTTGGCGACAGGGGTCTATGGCTACACCTTC.

The rearrangement joins TRBV9 to TRBJ1-2, with a tentative D call TRBD1 (6 bases). The CDR3 covers 16 residues. Trimming removed 2 bases from V and 0 bases from J, with 14 bases in between. Per the germline V gene, CDR1 is SGDLS and CDR2 is YYNGEE. This chain's CDR3 is CASSVGRQASNYGYTF. The CDR3 region has the DNA TGTGCCAGCAGCGTGGGGAGACAGGCCTCTAACTATGGCTACACCTTC.

The chain recombines TRBV6-2 or TRBV6-3 with TRBJ2-5; 7 nucleotides agree with TRBD2. The ends lost 0 bases at V and 4 bases at J; junction bases unmatched: 11. The CDR3 runs 17 residues. In germline, CDR1 is MNHEY, CDR2 SVGEGT. The CDR3 DNA follows: TGTGCCAGCAGTTACTCGCCGTCTAGCGGAGACCTAGAGACCCAGTACTTC. Translated: CASSYSPSSGDLETQYF.

This chain connects TRBV9 to TRBJ2-5; D uncertain. The ends were cut back, 5 bases at V and 5 bases at J, with 10 bases in the middle. Looked up from germline, CDR1 is SGDLS and CDR2 is YYNGEE. The CDR3 runs to 12 residues. The CDR3 reads CASSTRSETQYF. The CDR3, as DNA: TGTGCCAGCAGTACCCGGTCCGAGACCCAGTACTTC.